This TCR beta chain was recorded in a study of CD8 T cells in ankylosing spondylitis. Findings and caveats of the study: Ankylosing spondylitis blood appeared to be characterized by a TCR beta motif of 7 to 9 highly homologous variants.

One entry per CDR3 protein, called by TCRdb with MiXCR from the 5' RACE reads. The table shows 800,000 to 900,000 distinct CDR3 sequences, with 12% occurring only once. On this clonotype itself: The antigen remains unidentified.

The CDR3 is made up of 16 amino acids. Looked up from germline, CDR1 is DFQATT and CDR2 is SNEGSKA (reference sequence). V lost 1 base and J lost 0; bases outside the gene matches: 5. The TCR comes from a male donor with ankylosing spondylitis. Material: blood, either unsorted or a sorted T cell fraction (not recorded which). This chain links TRBV20-1 with TRBJ2-7; 11 bases are a match to TRBD2. CDR3 bases: TGCAGTGCTAGAGTCCTACTAGCGGGGGACTCCTACGAGCAGTACTTC. It translates to CSARVLLAGDSYEQYF.